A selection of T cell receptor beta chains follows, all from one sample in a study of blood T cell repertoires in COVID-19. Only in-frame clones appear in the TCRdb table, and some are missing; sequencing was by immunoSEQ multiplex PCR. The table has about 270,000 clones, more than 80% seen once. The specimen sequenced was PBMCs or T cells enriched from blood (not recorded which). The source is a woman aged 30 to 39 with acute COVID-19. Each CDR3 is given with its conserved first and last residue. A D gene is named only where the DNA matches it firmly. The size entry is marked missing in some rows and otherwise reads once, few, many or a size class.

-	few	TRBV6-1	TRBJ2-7	TGTGCCAGCAGTGAAGTCTACTTTGACAGTTCCTACGAGCAGTACTTC	CASSEVYFDSSYEQYF
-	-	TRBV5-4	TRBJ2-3	TGTGCCAGCAGTTCCCGGGAGGATACGCAGTATTTT	CASSSREDTQYF
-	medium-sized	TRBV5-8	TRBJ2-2	TGTGCCAGCAGCTTGTTTGGAGGAGCGGACACCGGGGAGCTGTTTTTT	CASSLFGGADTGELFF
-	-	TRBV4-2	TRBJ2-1	TGTGCCAGCAGCCAAGTTGTCCAGGGGAGAGGCAATGAGCAGTTCTTC	CASSQVVQGRGNEQFF
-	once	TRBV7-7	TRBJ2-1	TGTGCTAGCAGCTTAGAACTAGCAGGATCCTACAATGAGCAGTTCTTC	CASSLELAGSYNEQFF
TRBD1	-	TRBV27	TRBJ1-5	TGTGCCAGCAGTTACGACAGGGGATCGTCGGCTAGCAATCAGCCCCAGCATTTT	CASSYDRGSSASNQPQHF
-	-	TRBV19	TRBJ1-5	TGTGCCAGTAGTCCCACAGATAGCAATCAGCCCCAGCATTTT	CASSPTDSNQPQHF
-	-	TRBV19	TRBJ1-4	TGTGCCAGTAGTTTGGGGCTAAGGGATGAAAAACTGTTTTTT	CASSLGLRDEKLFF
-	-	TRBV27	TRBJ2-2	TGTGCCAGTAGGAGTACGTACACCGGGGAGCTGTTTTTT	CASRSTYTGELFF
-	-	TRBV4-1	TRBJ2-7	TGCGCCAGCAGCCCCCAGGGAGGCCAGCAGTACTTC	CASSPQGGQQYF
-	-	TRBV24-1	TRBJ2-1	TGTGCCACCAGTGAGGGGGGACGGCATGAGCAGTTCTTC	CATSEGGRHEQFF
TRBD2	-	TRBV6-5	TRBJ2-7	TGTGCCAGCAGTTACGCGGGAGTGGACGAGCAGTACTTC	CASSYAGVDEQYF
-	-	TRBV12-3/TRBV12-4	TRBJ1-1	TGTGCCAGCAGCTCCCCTGTGATCGAGGAAGCTTTCTTT	CASSSPVIEEAFF
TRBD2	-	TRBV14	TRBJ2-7	TGTGCCAGCAGCCCGACTAGCGGGAGGGCCTATAAAAACTACGAGCAGTACTTC	CASSPTSGRAYKNYEQYF